The clone carrying this TCR beta chain occurred a few times. The germline CDR1 and CDR2 sequences are SGHNT and YENEEA. There are 14 residues in the CDR3. The germline V and J ends were trimmed by 4 bases and 7 bases, with 14 bases remaining between them. The data are from a study of blood T cell repertoires in COVID-19. Background on the study: Italy, Spain and the United States were the sources of the convalescent and acute COVID-19 samples. T cells, B-cell-depleted T cells, or PBMCs provided the cDNA or gDNA that served as material.

Original handling: Researchers report that nucleated cell counts were estimated from reference gene primer amplification. Only in-frame clones appear in the TCRdb table, and some are missing; sequencing was by immunoSEQ multiplex PCR. The V and J calls and the clone size are those of that table, but D and trimming were determined from the DNA. The sample shows about 210,000 clones, around 80% of them seen only once. The chain couples TRBV11-3 to TRBJ2-1; tentatively, D is TRBD2 (6 bases). The sequenced material came from peripheral blood. This TCR was sampled from a woman aged 50 to 65 with acute or convalescent COVID-19. CDR3 DNA: TGTGCCAGCAGCTCAGGTCCGGGGGAGAATGAGCAGTTCTTC. Translation gives CASSSGPGENEQFF.